The source of this T cell receptor (beta chain) is a study of T cell repertoires in aging, cancer and after chemotherapy. Turning to the study itself: Pre- and post-chemotherapy samples were paired from chronic lymphocytic leukemia patients treated with fludarabine- or bendamustine-based regimens. Around 10 million TCR reads were in the whole dataset.

TCR beta rearrangements were amplified from peripheral blood genomic DNA. Findings of the study overall: Median generation probability rose over the chemotherapy interval in each cancer cohort, suggesting rebound thymic output. Immunological memory after chemotherapy cannot be judged from the repertoire data.

Rearranged V-D-J TRB sequences were amplified with a mixed TRB-A/B primer pool. Using its own MiXCR run on the multiplex PCR reads, TCRdb lists one record per CDR3 protein. There are some 2,900 distinct CDR3 sequences in the sample; over 45% occur only once, and 6% to 8.5% lies in the top ten. This clonotype is large in the sample. Its antigen is undetermined. The CDR3 extends over 11 amino acids. The V gene lost 3 bases and the J gene lost 13 bases, with 12 bases spanning the gap. Germline V gene lookup returns CDR1 GTSNPN and CDR2 SVGIG (reference sequence). The source material was blood. The TCR was taken from a human donor with a blood cancer. The chain links TRBV30 to TRBJ1-4; D not certain. CDR3 protein: CAWSLGLRLFF. CDR3 DNA: TGTGCCTGGAGCCTCGGGCTGAGACTGTTTTTT.